This T cell receptor beta chain was captured by sequencing in a study of blood T cell repertoires in COVID-19. Across the study: The United States, Italy and Spain supplied acute and convalescent COVID-19 samples. In each case, the material was cDNA or gDNA derived from T cells, B-cell-depleted T cells, or PBMCs.

One Seattle source followed patients from active infection through their disease course. Clones were sequenced by immunoSEQ multiplex PCR, and TCRdb holds only the in-frame ones, with some missing. The sample holds over 250,000 clones; roughly nine tenths are singletons and the top ten take over 2%. This CDR3 contains 16 residues. Per the germline V gene, CDR1 is SNHLY and CDR2 is FYNNEI. Trimming pared 1 base from V and 0 bases from J, leaving 12 bases between. Sequences were obtained from peripheral blood. The receptor's source is a woman aged 25-40 years with COVID-19, enrolled during active disease. This sequence joins TRBV2 and TRBJ1-2; D is unresolved. DNA for the CDR3: TGTGCCAGCAGTGAAGGGGAGCGAGTAGCTAACTATGGCTACACCTTC. This gives the protein CASSEGERVANYGYTF.